This TCR beta chain stems from a study of molecular identifiers for immune sequencing clone quantification. The study's findings and limits: Among effectors, clones above 20 RNA copies held over 99% of molecules; among naive cells, under 1%. Sizes of clones that are highly expanded could be underestimated (if identical TCR molecules share a barcode).

In the sort, naive CD8 T cells were defined as CD8+CD4-CCR7+CD45RA+. Preparation methods for the bulk TCR libraries were those previously described, with listed TCR primers. TCRdb ran MiXCR on the PCR reads and lists one entry per CDR3 protein. This table holds under 800,000 distinct CDR3 sequences, about 25% found once. The CDR3 spans 17 residues. From germline, CDR1 is LGHNA and CDR2 YSLEER. A single count supports this clonotype. The antigen remains undetermined. Germline and junction disagree at one end, which may indicate a read error. The clonotype was recovered from a human donor in good health. Some libraries in this study had Jurkat cell RNA spiked in. The sample consisted of naive CD8+ T cells from blood, with Jurkat cell RNA spiked in. The subset was: FACS-sorted CD8+CD4-CCR7+CD45RA+ naive T cells. The rearrangement uses TRBV4-3 and TRBJ2-1; 10 bases match TRBD1. The CDR3 spells CASSVTTGTGVYNEQIF. CDR3 DNA: TGCGCCAGCAGCGTCACGACCGGGACAGGGGTCTACAATGAGCAGATCTTC.